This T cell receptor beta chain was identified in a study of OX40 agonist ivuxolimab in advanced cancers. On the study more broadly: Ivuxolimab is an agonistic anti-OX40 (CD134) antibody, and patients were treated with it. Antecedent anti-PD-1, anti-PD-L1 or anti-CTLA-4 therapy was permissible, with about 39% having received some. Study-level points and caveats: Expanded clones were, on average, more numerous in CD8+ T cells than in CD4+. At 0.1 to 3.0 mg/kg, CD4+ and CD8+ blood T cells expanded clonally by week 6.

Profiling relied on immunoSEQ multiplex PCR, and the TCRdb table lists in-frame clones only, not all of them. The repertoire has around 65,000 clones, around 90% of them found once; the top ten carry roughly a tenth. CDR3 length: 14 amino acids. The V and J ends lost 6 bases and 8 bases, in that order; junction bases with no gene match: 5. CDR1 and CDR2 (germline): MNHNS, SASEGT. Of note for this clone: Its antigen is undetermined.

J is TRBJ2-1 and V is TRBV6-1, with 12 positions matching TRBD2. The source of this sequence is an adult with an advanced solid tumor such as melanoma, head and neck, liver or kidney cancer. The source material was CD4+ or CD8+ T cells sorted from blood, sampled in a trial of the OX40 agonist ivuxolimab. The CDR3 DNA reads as TGTGCCAGCAGGACTAGCGGGAGAGCGGATGAGCAGTTCTTC. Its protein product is CASRTSGRADEQFF.